Each of the 11 T cell receptor beta chains below was sequenced from the same sample in a study of human T cells and chemical hapten exposure (dated by TCRdb to the early 2020s). Libraries were built with RACE. This sample was sequenced with a NextSeq 500. TCRdb reprocessing: public reads trimmed at Q25 with fastp, clones called with MiXCR, in-frame beta chains kept. Rows matching on CDR3 protein sequence are summarized as one entry with the most common DNA and genes. Recorded for this sample are some 100,000 distinct CDR3 sequences; roughly 10% of them occurred a single time. The ten largest clones capture 3.1% of the sample. What this sample's time point label stands for: patch test 2, 6 weeks after DPC sensitization. This specimen's treatment or condition label, interpreted: therapeutic diphenylcyclopropenone sensitization with weekly scalp DPC. The material was whole blood, obtained in connection with sensitization to the hapten diphenylcyclopropenone (DPC). The origin of the receptors is a woman between 40 and 55 years old with alopecia areata. Some clones in this sample may be carry-over from other donors' samples.

This clonotype has a count of ten or more. The genes are TRBV7-9 and TRBJ2-5; TRBD2 is a possible D gene (5 bases). CDR3 size: 14 residues. Trimming removed 4 bases at V and 0 bases at J, with 9 bases between. CDR1 SEHNR and CDR2 FQNEAQ come from the germline V gene (reference sequence). CDR3 residues: CASSSDGNQETQYF. CDR3 DNA: TGTGCCAGCAGCTCAGACGGGAACCAAGAGACCCAGTACTTC.

At least ten counts were recorded for this clonotype. The chain links TRBV29-1 to TRBJ2-7, with D possibly matching TRBD2 (6 bases). The CDR3 runs 13 residues. Germline CDR1 is SQVTM and CDR2 is ANQGSEA. V was pared by 5 bases and J by 0 bases, with 11 bases between. CDR3 in amino acids: CSVWDGSSYEQYF. The CDR3 coding sequence is TGCAGCGTTTGGGACGGGAGCTCCTACGAGCAGTACTTC.

This clonotype has ten or more counts. The chain carries TRBV28 and TRBJ2-3, with a tentative D call TRBD2 (6 bases). The CDR3 has 13 residues. Trimming stripped 11 bases from V and 6 bases from J, with 18 bases between. The germline gives CDR1 MDHEN, CDR2 SYDVKM. The CDR3 reads CALRGIGVDTQYF. CDR3 DNA sequence: TGTGCCCTCCGGGGGATTGGCGTCGATACGCAGTATTTT.

The rearrangement links TRBV2 to TRBJ2-2; TRBD2 is a possible D gene (6 bases). The germline CDR1 and CDR2 sequences are SNHLY and FYNNEI. The CDR3 is 13 residues long. V lost 8 bases, J lost 5 bases, and 12 bases lay in between. CDR3 amino acids: CASRAGWTGELFF. CDR3 bases: TGTGCCAGCCGTGCGGGGTGGACCGGGGAGCTGTTTTTT.

The chain couples TRBV12-3 or TRBV12-4 to TRBJ2-7; 8 nucleotides match TRBD1. There are 14 residues in the CDR3. The trim removed 5 bases at V and 5 bases at J, leaving 8 bases unmatched. CDR3 region: CASSPQGANNEQYF. CDR3 coding DNA: TGTGCCAGCAGTCCTCAGGGGGCAAACAACGAGCAGTACTTC.

To note about this clonotype: A much larger clone sits a single nucleotide away, making a read error possible. This chain joins TRBV7-2 and TRBJ2-7, with TRBD2 matching over 7 bases. With 5 bases clipped from V and 8 bases from J, the junction kept 15 bases outside the gene matches. The CDR3 runs to 15 residues. Looked up from germline, CDR1 is SGHTA and CDR2 is FQGNSA. Here the CDR3 reads CASSPRAGPRYQQYF. The DNA of the CDR3 is TGTGCCAGCAGCCCGAGAGCGGGGCCGAGGTACCAGCAGTACTTC.

The rearrangement links TRBV15 to TRBJ2-3, with 8 nucleotides matching TRBD2. With 0 bases clipped from V and 4 bases from J, the junction kept 3 bases outside the gene matches. The CDR3 is made up of 15 amino acids. Per the germline V gene, CDR1 is LNHNV and CDR2 is YYDKDF (reference sequence). This CDR3 reads CATSREAGVSDTQYF. Written as DNA, the CDR3 is TGTGCCACCAGCAGAGAAGCGGGGGTTTCAGATACGCAGTATTTT.

This clonotype was seen only a few times. The chain has TRBV7-2 and TRBJ1-2, with D unresolved. Germline V gives CDR1 SGHTA, CDR2 FQGNSA. V lost 0 bases and J lost 2, with 13 bases in between. The CDR3 has 16 residues. CDR3 region: CASSLAHGGKNYGYTF. DNA of the CDR3: TGTGCCAGCAGCTTAGCGCACGGAGGGAAGAACTATGGCTACACCTTC.

This clonotype has a handful of counts. This rearrangement joins TRBV28 to TRBJ2-1; the D call may be TRBD1 or TRBD2 (7 bases each). The V gene lost 6 bases and the J gene lost 4 bases, with 16 bases spanning the gap. The CDR3 spans 15 residues. From germline, CDR1 is MDHEN and CDR2 SYDVKM. The chain's CDR3 is CASSTPQGGYNEQFF. The CDR3 region has the DNA TGTGCCAGCAGCACCCCGCAGGGGGGGTACAATGAGCAGTTCTTC.

Ten or more counts support this clonotype. This chain links TRBV9 with TRBJ1-5; 7 bases line up with TRBD1. V lost 2 bases to trimming and J lost 1 base; unmatched junction nucleotides: 9. The germline V gene encodes CDR1 SGDLS and CDR2 YYNGEE. The CDR3 loop spans 17 amino acids. The CDR3 sequence: CASSVTGRAPSNQPQHF. CDR3 DNA sequence: TGTGCCAGCAGCGTGACAGGGAGAGCCCCCAGCAATCAGCCCCAGCATTTT.

In this sample, this clonotype turned up many times. The chain couples TRBV5-1 to TRBJ2-7; no clear D gene. CDR1 is SGHRS and CDR2 is YFSETQ in the germline V gene. V shed 0 bases and J shed 4 bases, with 11 bases lying between them. The CDR3 is 14 residues long. The CDR3 region is CASSLAVLPYEQYF. The CDR3 region has the DNA TGCGCCAGCAGCTTGGCCGTATTACCTTACGAGCAGTACTTC.